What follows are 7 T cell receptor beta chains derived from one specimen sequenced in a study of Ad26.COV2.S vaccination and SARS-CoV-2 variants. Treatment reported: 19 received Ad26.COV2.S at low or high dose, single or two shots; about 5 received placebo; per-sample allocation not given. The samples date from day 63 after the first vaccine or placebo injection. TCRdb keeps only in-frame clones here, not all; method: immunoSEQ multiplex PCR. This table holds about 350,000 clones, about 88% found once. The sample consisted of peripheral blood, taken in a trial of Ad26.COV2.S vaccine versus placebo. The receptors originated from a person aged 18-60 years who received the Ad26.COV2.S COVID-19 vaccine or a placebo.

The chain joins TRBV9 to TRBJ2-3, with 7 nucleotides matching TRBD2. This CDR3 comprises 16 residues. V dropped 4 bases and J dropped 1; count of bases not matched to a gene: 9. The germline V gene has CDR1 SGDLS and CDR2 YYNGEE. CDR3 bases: TGTGCCAGCAGCCCTCCCGGTCGGGGGGGCACAGATACGCAGTATTTT. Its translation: CASSPPGRGGTDTQYF.

The CDR3 DNA is TGTGCCTGGCACCGGGACAGCCCTAATTCACCCCTCCACTTT. Its translation: CAWHRDSPNSPLHF. The chain has TRBV30 and TRBJ1-6; the match to TRBD1 covers 7 bases. The ends lost 5 bases at V and 6 bases at J; junction bases unmatched: 7. The germline CDR1 and CDR2 sequences are GTSNPN and SVGIG (reference sequence). The length of the CDR3 is 14 residues.

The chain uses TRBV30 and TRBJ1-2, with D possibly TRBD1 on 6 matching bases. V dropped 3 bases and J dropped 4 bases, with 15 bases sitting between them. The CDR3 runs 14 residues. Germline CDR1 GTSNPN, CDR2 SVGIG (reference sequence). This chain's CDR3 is CAWSLGGGGYGYTF. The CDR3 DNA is TGTGCCTGGAGCTTAGGGGGTGGCGGCTATGGCTACACCTTC. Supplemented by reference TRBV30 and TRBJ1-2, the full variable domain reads SQTIHQWPATLVQPVGSPLSLECTVEGTSNPNLYWYRQAAGRGLQLLFYSVGIGQISSEVPQNLSASRPQDRQFILSSKKLLLSDSGFYLCAWSLGGGGYGYTFGSGTRLTVV.

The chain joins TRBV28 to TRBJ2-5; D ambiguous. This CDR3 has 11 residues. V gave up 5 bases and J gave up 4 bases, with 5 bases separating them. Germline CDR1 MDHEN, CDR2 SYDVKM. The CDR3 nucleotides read TGTGCCAGCAGTGAGATAGAGACCCAGTACTTC. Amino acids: CASSEIETQYF. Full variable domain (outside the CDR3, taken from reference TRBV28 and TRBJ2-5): DVKVTQSSRYLVKRTGEKVFLECVQDMDHENMFWYRQDPGLGLRLIYFSYDVKMKEKGDIPEGYSVSREKKERFSLILESASTNQTSMYLCASSEIETQYFGPGTRLLVL.

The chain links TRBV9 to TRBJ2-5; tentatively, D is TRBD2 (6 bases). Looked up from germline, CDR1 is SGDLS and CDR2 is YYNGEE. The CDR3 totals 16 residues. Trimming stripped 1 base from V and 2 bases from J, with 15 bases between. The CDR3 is CASSVTPGGSQETQYF. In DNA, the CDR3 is TGTGCCAGCAGCGTAACACCCGGGGGTAGTCAAGAGACCCAGTACTTC. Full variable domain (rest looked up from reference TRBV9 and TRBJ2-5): DSGVTQTPKHLITATGQRVTLRCSPRSGDLSVYWYQQSLDQGLQFLIQYYNGEERAKGNILERFSAQQFPDLHSELNLSSLELGDSALYFCASSVTPGGSQETQYFGPGTRLLVL.

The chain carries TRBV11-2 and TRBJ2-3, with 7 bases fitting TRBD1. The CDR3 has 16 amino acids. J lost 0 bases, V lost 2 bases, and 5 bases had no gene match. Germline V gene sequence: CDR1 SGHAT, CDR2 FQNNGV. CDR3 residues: CASSLMGQPSTDTQYF. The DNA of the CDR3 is TGTGCCAGCAGCTTAATGGGACAGCCTAGCACAGATACGCAGTATTTT.

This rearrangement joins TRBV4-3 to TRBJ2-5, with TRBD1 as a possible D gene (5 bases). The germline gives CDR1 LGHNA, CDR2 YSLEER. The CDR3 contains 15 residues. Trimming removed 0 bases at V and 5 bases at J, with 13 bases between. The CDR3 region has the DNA TGCGCCAGCAGCCAAGAAGCCAGGGTAATCGAGACCCAGTACTTC. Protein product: CASSQEARVIETQYF.